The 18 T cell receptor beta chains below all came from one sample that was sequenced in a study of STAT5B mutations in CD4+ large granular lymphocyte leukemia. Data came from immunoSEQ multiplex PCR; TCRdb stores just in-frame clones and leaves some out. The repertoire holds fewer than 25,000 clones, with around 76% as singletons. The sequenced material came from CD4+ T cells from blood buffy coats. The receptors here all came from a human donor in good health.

The CDR3 DNA sequence: TGTGCCAGCAGCCACCGGGCTAGCGGGGGACCTCTAGGCGAGCAGTACTTC. Translation: CASSHRASGGPLGEQYF. The rearrangement links TRBV7-6 to TRBJ2-7; 10 bases fit TRBD2. The germline V gene has CDR1 SGHVS and CDR2 FNYEAQ. With V trimmed by 5 bases and J by 6 bases, 16 bases remained unmatched. CDR3 size: 17 residues.

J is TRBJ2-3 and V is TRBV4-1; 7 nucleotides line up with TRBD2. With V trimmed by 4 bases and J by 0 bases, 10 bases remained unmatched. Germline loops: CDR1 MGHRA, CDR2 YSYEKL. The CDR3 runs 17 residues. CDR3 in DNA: TGCGCCAGCAGCCCGATGGTCGGGGGGACTAGCACAGATACGCAGTATTTT. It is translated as CASSPMVGGTSTDTQYF.

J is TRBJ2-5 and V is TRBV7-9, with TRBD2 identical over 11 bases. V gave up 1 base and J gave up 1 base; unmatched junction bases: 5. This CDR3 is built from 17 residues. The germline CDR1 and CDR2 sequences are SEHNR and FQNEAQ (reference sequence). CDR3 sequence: CASSLGLAGRLQETQYF. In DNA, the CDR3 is TGTGCCAGCAGCTTAGGACTAGCGGGACGACTCCAAGAGACCCAGTACTTC.

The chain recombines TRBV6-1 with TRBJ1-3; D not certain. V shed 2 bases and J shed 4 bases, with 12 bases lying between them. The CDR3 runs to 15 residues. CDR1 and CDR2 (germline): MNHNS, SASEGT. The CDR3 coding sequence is TGTGCCAGCAGTGAATATAGCACAGCAGGAAACACCATATATTTT. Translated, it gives CASSEYSTAGNTIYF.

The CDR3 coding sequence is TGCGCCAGCAGCCAAGGACGGGGAGTCGGAGACATTCAGTACTTC. Protein product: CASSQGRGVGDIQYF. The genes are TRBV4-3 and TRBJ2-4; tentatively, D is TRBD2 (5 bases). The length of the CDR3 is 15 residues. Trimming pared 1 base from V and 8 bases from J, leaving 15 bases between. Germline loops: CDR1 LGHNA, CDR2 YSLEER.

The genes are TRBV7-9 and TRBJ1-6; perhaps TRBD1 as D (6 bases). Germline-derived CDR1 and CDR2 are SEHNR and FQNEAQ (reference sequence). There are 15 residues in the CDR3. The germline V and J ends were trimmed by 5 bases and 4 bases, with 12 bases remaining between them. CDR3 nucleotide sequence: TGTGCCAGCAGCGGCCTACAGGGTTATAATTCACCCCTCCACTTT. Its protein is CASSGLQGYNSPLHF.

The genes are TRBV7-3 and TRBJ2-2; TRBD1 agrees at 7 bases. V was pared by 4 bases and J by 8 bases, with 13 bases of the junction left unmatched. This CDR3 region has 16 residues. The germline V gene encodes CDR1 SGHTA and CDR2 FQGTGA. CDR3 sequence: CASSYAPGQLGGELFF. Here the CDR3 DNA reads TGTGCCAGCAGCTACGCCCCGGGACAGTTGGGAGGGGAGCTGTTTTTT.

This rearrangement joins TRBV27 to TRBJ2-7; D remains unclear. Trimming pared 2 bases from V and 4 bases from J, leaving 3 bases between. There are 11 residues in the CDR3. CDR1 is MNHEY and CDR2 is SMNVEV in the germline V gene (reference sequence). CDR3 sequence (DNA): TGTGCCAGCAGTTTACATTACGAGCAGTACTTC. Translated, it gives CASSLHYEQYF.

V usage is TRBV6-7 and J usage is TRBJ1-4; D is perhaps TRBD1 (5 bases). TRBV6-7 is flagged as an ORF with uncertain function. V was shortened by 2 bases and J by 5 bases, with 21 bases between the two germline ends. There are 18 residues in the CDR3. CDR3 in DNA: TGTGCCAGCAGTTACGGGGACTTTGGAGGGGCTGGAAATGAAAAACTGTTTTTT. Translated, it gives CASSYGDFGGAGNEKLFF.

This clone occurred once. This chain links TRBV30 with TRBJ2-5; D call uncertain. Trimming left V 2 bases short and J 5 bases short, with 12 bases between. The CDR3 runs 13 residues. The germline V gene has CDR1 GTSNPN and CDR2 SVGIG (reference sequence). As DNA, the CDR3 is TGTGCCTGGAGTAATTGGCATCGCGAGACCCAGTACTTC. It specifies CAWSNWHRETQYF.

CDR3 sequence reads: CSGARGSEQFF. The CDR3 DNA reads as TGCAGCGGGGCTCGGGGGAGTGAGCAGTTCTTC. This chain uses TRBV29-1 with TRBJ2-1, with D maybe TRBD2 (6 bases). Germline loops: CDR1 SQVTM, CDR2 ANQGSEA. Trimming stripped 7 bases from V and 9 bases from J, with 13 bases between. The CDR3 is made up of 11 amino acids.

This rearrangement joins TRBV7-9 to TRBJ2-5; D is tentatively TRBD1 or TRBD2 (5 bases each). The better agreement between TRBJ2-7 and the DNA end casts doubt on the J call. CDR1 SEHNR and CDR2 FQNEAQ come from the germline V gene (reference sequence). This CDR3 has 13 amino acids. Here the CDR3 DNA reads TGTGCCAGACAGTGGGACCCTCTCTACGAGCAGTACTTC. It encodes CARQWDPLYEQYF.

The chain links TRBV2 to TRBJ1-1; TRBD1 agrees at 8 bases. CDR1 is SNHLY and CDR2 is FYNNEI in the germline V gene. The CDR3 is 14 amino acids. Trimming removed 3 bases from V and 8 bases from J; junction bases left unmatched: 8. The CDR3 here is CASSDSRGRAEAFF. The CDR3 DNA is TGTGCCAGCAGTGACTCCAGGGGGCGGGCAGAAGCTTTCTTT.

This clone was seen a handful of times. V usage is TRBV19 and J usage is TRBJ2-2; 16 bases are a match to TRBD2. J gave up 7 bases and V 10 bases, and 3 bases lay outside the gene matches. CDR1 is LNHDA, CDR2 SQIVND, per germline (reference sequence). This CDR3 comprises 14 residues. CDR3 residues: CATGLAGGSGELFF. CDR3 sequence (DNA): TGTGCCACGGGACTAGCGGGAGGGAGCGGGGAGCTGTTTTTT.

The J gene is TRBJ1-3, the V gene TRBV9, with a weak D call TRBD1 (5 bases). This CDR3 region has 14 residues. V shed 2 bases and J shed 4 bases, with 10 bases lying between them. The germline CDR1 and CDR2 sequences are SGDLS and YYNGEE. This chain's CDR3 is CASSVVGEGNTIYF. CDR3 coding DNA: TGTGCCAGCAGCGTGGTGGGGGAAGGAAACACCATATATTTT.

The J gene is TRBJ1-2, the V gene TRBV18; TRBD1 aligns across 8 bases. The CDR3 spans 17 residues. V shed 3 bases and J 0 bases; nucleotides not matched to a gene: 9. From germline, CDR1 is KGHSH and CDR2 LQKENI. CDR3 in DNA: TGTGCCAGCTCACCCCCCTCCGGGACAGGATCTAACTATGGCTACACCTTC. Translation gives CASSPPSGTGSNYGYTF. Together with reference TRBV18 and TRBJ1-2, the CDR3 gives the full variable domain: NAGVMQNPRHLVRRRGQEARLRCSPMKGHSHVYWYRQLPEEGLKFMVYLQKENIIDESGMPKERFSAEFPKEGPSILRIQQVVRGDSAAYFCASSPPSGTGSNYGYTFGSGTRLTVV.

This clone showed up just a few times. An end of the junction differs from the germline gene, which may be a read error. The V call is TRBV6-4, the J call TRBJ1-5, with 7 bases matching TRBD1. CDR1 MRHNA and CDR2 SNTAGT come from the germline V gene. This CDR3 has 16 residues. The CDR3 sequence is CASSYSAGRGNQPQHF. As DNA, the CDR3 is TGTGCCAGCAGTTACTCGGCAGGCAGGGGGAATCAGCCCCAGCATTTT.

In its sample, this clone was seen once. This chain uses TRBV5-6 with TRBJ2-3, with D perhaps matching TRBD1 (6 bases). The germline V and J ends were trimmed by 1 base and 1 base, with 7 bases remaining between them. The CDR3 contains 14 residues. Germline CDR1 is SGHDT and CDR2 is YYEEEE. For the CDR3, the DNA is TGTGCCAGCAGCTTGAAGGGGGGCACAGATACGCAGTATTTT. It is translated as CASSLKGGTDTQYF.